The clone carrying this T cell receptor beta chain was observed a few times. The antigen remains unidentified. The record originates from a study of tumor-infiltrating lymphocytes in localized non-small cell lung cancer. At the level of the study: Patients included smokers and never-smokers with various histologies, some sampled after neoadjuvant chemotherapy.

Method: immunoSEQ multiplex PCR; TCRdb's copy keeps in-frame clones and lacks some. The sample has approximately 12,000 clones; 60% to 70% are singletons. Study-wide points: TCR sequencing covered a subset of patients with enough tissue. Technical variation could not be separated from intratumor heterogeneity here.

Germline values: CDR1 LNHDA, CDR2 SQIVND (reference sequence). Trimming took 4 bases from V and 8 from J, leaving 6 bases between them. The length of the CDR3 is 12 residues. Sequencing used lung tumor tissue. The TCR comes from a human donor with non-small cell lung cancer. The chain uses TRBV19 and TRBJ1-6; no clear D gene. The CDR3 nucleotides are TGTGCCAGTAGTAGCCGGGATTCACCCCTCCACTTT. Translated: CASSSRDSPLHF.